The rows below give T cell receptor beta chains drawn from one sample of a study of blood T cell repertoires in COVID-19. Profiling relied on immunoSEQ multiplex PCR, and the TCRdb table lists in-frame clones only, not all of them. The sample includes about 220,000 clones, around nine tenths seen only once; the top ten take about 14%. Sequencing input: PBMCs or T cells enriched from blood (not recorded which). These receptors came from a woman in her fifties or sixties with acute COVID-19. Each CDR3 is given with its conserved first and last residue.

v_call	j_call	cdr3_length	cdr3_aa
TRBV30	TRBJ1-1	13	CAWSVGANTEAFF
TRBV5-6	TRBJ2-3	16	CASSTPPGQLTDTQYF
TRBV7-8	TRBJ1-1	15	CASRTGTGVNTEAFF
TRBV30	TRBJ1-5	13	CAWSVRRNQPQHF
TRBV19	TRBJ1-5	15	CASSILGQGGQPQHF
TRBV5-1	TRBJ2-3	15	CASSDRDRATDTQYF
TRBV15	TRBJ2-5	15	CATSRDAGVGETQYF
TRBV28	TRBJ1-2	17	CASIEHRPQLRGYGYTF
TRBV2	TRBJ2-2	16	CAIQSSRVFGTGELFF
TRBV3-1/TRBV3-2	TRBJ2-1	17	CASSFQISGTNYNEQFF
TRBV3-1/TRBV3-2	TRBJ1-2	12	CASSQDWRGRTF
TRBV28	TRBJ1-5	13	CASSSQGNQPQHF
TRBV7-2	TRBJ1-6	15	CASSLVGGFNSPLHF
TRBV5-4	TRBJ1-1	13	CASSLERGTEAFF
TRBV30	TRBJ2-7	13	CAWSVAGGHEQYF
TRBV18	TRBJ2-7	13	CASSPTGRNEQYF
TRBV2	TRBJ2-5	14	CASSPGRSSETQYF
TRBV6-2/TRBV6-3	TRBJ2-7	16	CASSSGRLTGGDEQYF
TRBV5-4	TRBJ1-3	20	CASSLGAVEDRGPSGNTIYF
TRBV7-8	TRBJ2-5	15	CASSLTLLAQETQYF
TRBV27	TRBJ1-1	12	CASSSGVTEAFF
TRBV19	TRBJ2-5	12	CASSGGRETQYF
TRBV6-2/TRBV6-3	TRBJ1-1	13	CASSPTENTEAFF
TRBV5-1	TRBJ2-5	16	CASSLEASGLQETQYF
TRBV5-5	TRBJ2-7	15	CASSLSEGWSYEQYF
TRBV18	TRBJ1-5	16	CASSPPVGREAQPQHF
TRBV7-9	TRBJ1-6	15	CASSSVGGVNSPLHF
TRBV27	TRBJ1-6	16	CASSTFLGARGSPLHF
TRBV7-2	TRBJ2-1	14	CASSPPPVRNEQFF
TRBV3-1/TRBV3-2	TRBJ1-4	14	CASSPDTGNEKLFF
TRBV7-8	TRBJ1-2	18	CASSSSAPGTGEPYGYTF
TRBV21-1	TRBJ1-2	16	CASSKLTGPRNYGYTF
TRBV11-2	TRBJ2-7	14	CASSPLAGGGEQYF
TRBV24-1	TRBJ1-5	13	CATSRGVDQPQHF
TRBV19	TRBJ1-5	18	CASSTQDRGLWGNQPQHF
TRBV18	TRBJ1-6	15	CASSPRGEPSSPLHF
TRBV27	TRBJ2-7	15	CASSLLAGGVYEQYF
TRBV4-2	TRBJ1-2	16	CASSQEVGQGAVGYTF
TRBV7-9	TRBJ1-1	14	CASSLGQGNTEAFF
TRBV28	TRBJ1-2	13	CASSKDSLSGYTF
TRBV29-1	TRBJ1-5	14	CSARTGGGNQPQHF
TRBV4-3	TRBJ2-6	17	CASSQQLGNSGANVLTF
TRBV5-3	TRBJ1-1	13	CARSLTVATEAFF
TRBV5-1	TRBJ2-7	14	CASSLGQGASEQYF
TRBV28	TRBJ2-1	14	CASSLSGLYNEQFF
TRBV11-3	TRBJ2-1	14	CASSPNRGYNEQFF
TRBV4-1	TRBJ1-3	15	CASSQLQFSGNTIYF
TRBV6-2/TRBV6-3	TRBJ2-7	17	CASSYPSGRPGRYEQYF
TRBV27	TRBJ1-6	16	CASSPLLEPIVSPLHF
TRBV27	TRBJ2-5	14	CASSPDSHQETQYF
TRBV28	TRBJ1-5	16	CASSVHVELRHQPQHF
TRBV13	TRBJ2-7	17	CASSLAPHSGTFYEQYF
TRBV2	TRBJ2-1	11	CASSENNRQFF